The rows below give T cell receptor beta chains drawn from one sample of a study of T cell changes during pregnancy in multiple sclerosis. Profiling relied on immunoSEQ multiplex PCR, and the TCRdb table lists in-frame clones only, not all of them. In the table there are 60,000 or so clones, roughly nine tenths of which are singletons. The input for sequencing was CD4+ T cells from peripheral blood mononuclear cells, taken after pregnancy. The receptors here all came from a female donor in good health, enrolled as a control in a pregnancy study. Each CDR3 is given with its conserved first and last residue. The D gene is left open where the match is weak. Clone size appears in some rows only: once, few, many, or a class for an expanded clone.

v_call: TRBV5-4; clone_size: .; d_call: .; j_call: TRBJ2-5; cdr3_nt: TGTGCCAGCAGCTCCAGGGAAGAGACCCAGTACTTC; cdr3_aa: CASSSREETQYF
v_call: TRBV5-1; clone_size: .; d_call: TRBD1; j_call: TRBJ2-1; cdr3_nt: TGCGCCAGCAGCTTGGCAGGGGGCTTGAGAGGGAATGAGCAGTTCTTC; cdr3_aa: CASSLAGGLRGNEQFF
v_call: TRBV7-2; clone_size: .; d_call: .; j_call: TRBJ2-3; cdr3_nt: TGTGCCAGCCGACAGGTAACAGATACGCAGTATTTT; cdr3_aa: CASRQVTDTQYF
v_call: TRBV10-3; clone_size: once; d_call: TRBD1; j_call: TRBJ1-1; cdr3_nt: TGTGCCATCAGTGAGTCAGGGTTCGGACAGGGGAACACTGAAGCTTTCTTT; cdr3_aa: CAISESGFGQGNTEAFF
v_call: TRBV5-8; clone_size: .; d_call: TRBD1; j_call: TRBJ1-5; cdr3_nt: TGTGCCAGCAGCCCGATGACAGGGAACAGCAATCAGCCCCAGCATTTT; cdr3_aa: CASSPMTGNSNQPQHF
v_call: TRBV13; clone_size: .; d_call: TRBD1; j_call: TRBJ2-4; cdr3_nt: TGTGCCAGCAGCTCGCAGACAGGGAATAGCATTCAGTACTTC; cdr3_aa: CASSSQTGNSIQYF
v_call: TRBV7-9; clone_size: .; d_call: .; j_call: TRBJ2-2; cdr3_nt: TGTGCCAGCAGCCCCCCAGTCCGTATGAACACCGGGGAGCTGTTTTTT; cdr3_aa: CASSPPVRMNTGELFF
v_call: TRBV19; clone_size: .; d_call: .; j_call: TRBJ2-7; cdr3_nt: TGTGCCAGTAGTATGGGCTTCGAGCAGTACTTC; cdr3_aa: CASSMGFEQYF
v_call: TRBV4-1; clone_size: .; d_call: TRBD2; j_call: TRBJ2-2; cdr3_nt: TGCGCCAGCAGCCAAGATCTCAGAGCGGGGGGGCCTCGGAACACCGGGGAGCTGTTTTTT; cdr3_aa: CASSQDLRAGGPRNTGELFF
v_call: TRBV7-2; clone_size: .; d_call: TRBD1; j_call: TRBJ1-1; cdr3_nt: TGTGCCAGCAGCCCCCGGACAGGGAACACTGAAGCTTTCTTT; cdr3_aa: CASSPRTGNTEAFF
v_call: TRBV29-1; clone_size: .; d_call: TRBD1; j_call: TRBJ1-1; cdr3_nt: TGCAGCGTAGCTACGACAGGGGGGTCGGATGCTTTCTTT; cdr3_aa: CSVATTGGSDAFF
v_call: TRBV18; clone_size: .; d_call: .; j_call: TRBJ2-2; cdr3_nt: TGTGCCAGCTCACCAGGTTCAGGGGCGGTGTACACCGGGGAGCTGTTTTTT; cdr3_aa: CASSPGSGAVYTGELFF
v_call: TRBV7-9; clone_size: .; d_call: TRBD1; j_call: TRBJ1-1; cdr3_nt: TGTGCCAGCAGCTTAGGACAGGGGGCGACGGCTTTCTTT; cdr3_aa: CASSLGQGATAFF
v_call: TRBV29-1; clone_size: .; d_call: .; j_call: TRBJ1-2; cdr3_nt: TGCAGCGTTGAAGAAGGAGGATATGGCTACACCTTC; cdr3_aa: CSVEEGGYGYTF
v_call: TRBV21-1; clone_size: .; d_call: .; j_call: TRBJ2-7; cdr3_nt: TGTGCCAGCACCAATCTCCCGGCGGGGTACTACTACGAGCAGTACTTC; cdr3_aa: CASTNLPAGYYYEQYF
v_call: TRBV6-5; clone_size: .; d_call: .; j_call: TRBJ1-2; cdr3_nt: TGTGCCAGCAGTACGGGGGGAGAGATCTATGGCTACACCTTC; cdr3_aa: CASSTGGEIYGYTF
v_call: TRBV5-6; clone_size: .; d_call: .; j_call: TRBJ1-3; cdr3_nt: TGTGCCAGCAATCCCTTTTCGGGGGCTGGAAACACCATATATTTT; cdr3_aa: CASNPFSGAGNTIYF
v_call: TRBV28; clone_size: once; d_call: .; j_call: TRBJ2-1; cdr3_nt: TGTGCCAGCACGACCGGGGGATATGAGCAGTTCTTC; cdr3_aa: CASTTGGYEQFF
v_call: TRBV7-3; clone_size: .; d_call: TRBD2; j_call: TRBJ2-3; cdr3_nt: TGTGCCAGCAGCTTAAACGGGGGGTTGACAGATACGCAGTATTTT; cdr3_aa: CASSLNGGLTDTQYF
v_call: TRBV14; clone_size: .; d_call: .; j_call: TRBJ1-2; cdr3_nt: TGTGCCAGCAGCCAAGGACTTAACTATGGCTACACCTTC; cdr3_aa: CASSQGLNYGYTF
v_call: TRBV9; clone_size: .; d_call: TRBD1; j_call: TRBJ1-5; cdr3_nt: TGTGCCAGCAGCGTAGGGGGGACAGATAATCAGCCCCAGCATTTT; cdr3_aa: CASSVGGTDNQPQHF
v_call: TRBV7-9; clone_size: .; d_call: .; j_call: TRBJ2-7; cdr3_nt: TGTGCCAGCAGCTTTTCCCGCGAGCAGTACTTC; cdr3_aa: CASSFSREQYF
v_call: TRBV19; clone_size: .; d_call: TRBD1; j_call: TRBJ1-1; cdr3_nt: TGTGCCAGTTCCGGGACAGTGGCCACTGAAGCTTTCTTT; cdr3_aa: CASSGTVATEAFF
v_call: TRBV2; clone_size: once; d_call: .; j_call: TRBJ2-7; cdr3_nt: TGTGCCAGCAGTCAAACCCCCTCAGGGTCCGAGCAGTACTTC; cdr3_aa: CASSQTPSGSEQYF
v_call: TRBV7-3; clone_size: .; d_call: TRBD2; j_call: TRBJ2-5; cdr3_nt: TGTGCCAGCAGCACCACCGCCCCCCAGGGGGAGCGGGGGGAAGAAGAGACCCAGTACTTC; cdr3_aa: CASSTTAPQGERGEEETQYF
v_call: TRBV7-9; clone_size: .; d_call: TRBD1; j_call: TRBJ2-5; cdr3_nt: TGTGCCAGCAGCTTCACAGGGGGTAGGAGAGAGACCCAGTACTTC; cdr3_aa: CASSFTGGRRETQYF
v_call: TRBV18; clone_size: .; d_call: .; j_call: TRBJ1-3; cdr3_nt: TGTGCCAGCTCACCGCCAGCGAGCTCTGGAAACACCATATATTTT; cdr3_aa: CASSPPASSGNTIYF
v_call: TRBV10-3; clone_size: .; d_call: TRBD2; j_call: TRBJ2-2; cdr3_nt: TGTGCCATCAGTGAAGCGGGGGTCATCGGGGAGCTGTTTTTT; cdr3_aa: CAISEAGVIGELFF
v_call: TRBV6-5; clone_size: .; d_call: .; j_call: TRBJ2-1; cdr3_nt: TGTGCCAGCAGTTACTTTTTTGGGGGCACCAATGAGCAGTTCTTC; cdr3_aa: CASSYFFGGTNEQFF
v_call: TRBV10-1; clone_size: .; d_call: .; j_call: TRBJ2-7; cdr3_nt: TGCGCCAGCAGTGTGGCACATTTGAACTACGAGCAGTACTTC; cdr3_aa: CASSVAHLNYEQYF
v_call: TRBV5-4; clone_size: .; d_call: .; j_call: TRBJ1-2; cdr3_nt: TGTGCCAGCAGCTCCGGACAGAGCACTAACTATGGCTACACCTTC; cdr3_aa: CASSSGQSTNYGYTF
v_call: TRBV7-2; clone_size: .; d_call: TRBD2; j_call: TRBJ2-1; cdr3_nt: TGTGCCAGCAGCTTCTCACTAGCGGGGGCCTCATCCTACAATGAGCAGTTCTTC; cdr3_aa: CASSFSLAGASSYNEQFF
v_call: TRBV7-2; clone_size: once; d_call: .; j_call: TRBJ2-1; cdr3_nt: TGTGCCAGCAGCGCTATGATCCGTTTGGATGAGCAGTTCTTC; cdr3_aa: CASSAMIRLDEQFF
v_call: TRBV11-3; clone_size: .; d_call: .; j_call: TRBJ1-1; cdr3_nt: TGTGCCAGCAGCTCTAGAAGCGGGGCCTCGACTGAAGCTTTCTTT; cdr3_aa: CASSSRSGASTEAFF
v_call: TRBV7-9; clone_size: .; d_call: .; j_call: TRBJ2-5; cdr3_nt: TGTGCCAGCAGCCCACGTCGGGCGGGGGCCCAAGAGACCCAGTACTTC; cdr3_aa: CASSPRRAGAQETQYF
v_call: TRBV13; clone_size: .; d_call: .; j_call: TRBJ1-1; cdr3_nt: TGTGCCAGCAGCTACAGGGAGGGCACTGAAGCTTTCTTT; cdr3_aa: CASSYREGTEAFF
v_call: TRBV7-2; clone_size: .; d_call: .; j_call: TRBJ2-7; cdr3_nt: TGTGCCAGCAGCTTAGGGGACGGGGGAGTCTACGAGCAGTACTTC; cdr3_aa: CASSLGDGGVYEQYF
v_call: TRBV7-8; clone_size: .; d_call: TRBD1; j_call: TRBJ1-6; cdr3_nt: TGTGCCAGCAGCTTCTGGGACAGCTTTAATTCACCCCTCCACTTT; cdr3_aa: CASSFWDSFNSPLHF
v_call: TRBV30; clone_size: .; d_call: .; j_call: TRBJ2-7; cdr3_nt: TGTGCCTGGAGTGTTCTTGGGCAGGGGATCCACGAGCAGTACTTC; cdr3_aa: CAWSVLGQGIHEQYF
v_call: TRBV7-9; clone_size: .; d_call: .; j_call: TRBJ2-1; cdr3_nt: TGTGCCAGCAGCTTAGGCAGCTCCGGGTACAATGAGCAGTTCTTC; cdr3_aa: CASSLGSSGYNEQFF
v_call: TRBV6-5; clone_size: .; d_call: .; j_call: TRBJ2-2; cdr3_nt: TGTGCCAGCAGTTACTCGAACAGGAACACCGGGGAGCTGTTTTTT; cdr3_aa: CASSYSNRNTGELFF
v_call: TRBV5-6; clone_size: .; d_call: .; j_call: TRBJ1-2; cdr3_nt: TGTGCCAGCAGCTTAGAGGACTATGGCTACACCTTC; cdr3_aa: CASSLEDYGYTF
v_call: TRBV19; clone_size: .; d_call: TRBD1; j_call: TRBJ1-5; cdr3_nt: TGTGCCAGTATTCCTGGACAGGGCGGGCAGCCCCAGCATTTT; cdr3_aa: CASIPGQGGQPQHF
v_call: TRBV30; clone_size: .; d_call: TRBD1; j_call: TRBJ1-1; cdr3_nt: TGTGCCTGGAGTCCCGGGACAGCCAACACTGAAGCTTTCTTT; cdr3_aa: CAWSPGTANTEAFF
v_call: TRBV19; clone_size: .; d_call: TRBD1; j_call: TRBJ2-3; cdr3_nt: TGTGCCAGTAGTATTCCCGGGACAGGGGGCGGTGATACGCAGTATTTT; cdr3_aa: CASSIPGTGGGDTQYF
v_call: TRBV4-3; clone_size: .; d_call: TRBD2; j_call: TRBJ2-1; cdr3_nt: TGCGCCAGCAGCCCAAACGCGGGGGGCCTTTACAATGAGCAGTTCTTC; cdr3_aa: CASSPNAGGLYNEQFF
v_call: TRBV5-8; clone_size: .; d_call: TRBD1; j_call: TRBJ2-1; cdr3_nt: TGTGCCAGCAGCTCTGGGACAGCGACATACAATGAGCAGTTCTTC; cdr3_aa: CASSSGTATYNEQFF
v_call: TRBV19; clone_size: .; d_call: TRBD1; j_call: TRBJ2-5; cdr3_nt: TGTGCCAGTAGTACCCGGGACAGACAAGAGACCCAGTACTTC; cdr3_aa: CASSTRDRQETQYF
v_call: TRBV7-8; clone_size: few; d_call: TRBD1; j_call: TRBJ1-2; cdr3_nt: TGTGCCAGCAGCCCCCGGACAGGGGACTATGGCTACACCTTC; cdr3_aa: CASSPRTGDYGYTF
v_call: TRBV20-1; clone_size: once; d_call: .; j_call: TRBJ2-7; cdr3_nt: TGCAGTGCCCATTACTTTGACGAGCAGTACTTC; cdr3_aa: CSAHYFDEQYF
v_call: TRBV19; clone_size: .; d_call: .; j_call: TRBJ1-1; cdr3_nt: TGTGCCAGTAGTACAGGTGTGGCGAACACTGAAGCTTTCTTT; cdr3_aa: CASSTGVANTEAFF
v_call: TRBV7-9; clone_size: .; d_call: .; j_call: TRBJ1-1; cdr3_nt: TGTGCCAGCAGCCCGGACGGACTGGTGAACACTGAAGCTTTCTTT; cdr3_aa: CASSPDGLVNTEAFF
v_call: TRBV27; clone_size: .; d_call: TRBD1; j_call: TRBJ2-5; cdr3_nt: TGTGCCAGCAGGCGGGGACAGGGCGTGGGAGAGACCCAGTACTTC; cdr3_aa: CASRRGQGVGETQYF